The entry that follows covers one TCR beta chain sequence. Its antigen remains undetermined. Base quality data are lacking; no much larger clone is found one base away. Using the deep immunoSEQ assay, TCR CDR3 regions were amplified from genomic DNA by multiplex PCR. Extracted genomic DNA from each cell subset was distributed evenly across all wells of several immunoSEQ 96-well plates, and each plate was treated as a replicate. For sorted subsets, approximately 200 ng of genomic DNA, equivalent to 30,000 or so T cell genomes, went into each replicate PCR. The purified libraries were quantified using a Qubit 3.0 fluorometer, sized with a Bioanalyzer 2100, and then quantified again using the KAPA Library Quantification kit. Every immunoSEQ 96-well plate was sequenced on a separate single-read 150-cycle Illumina NextSeq 550 flow cell. The authors processed their data as follows. The immunoSEQ output contained only junctional sequences without quality scores, so filtering could not match that applied to full-length reads. To assign V/J genes and CDR3, sequences were annotated against IMGT germline references using PyIR, a Python wrapper for IgBLAST v1.9. Reads were removed for weak V/J assignments (E-value above 1e-6), missing CDR3, stop codons, out-of-frame junctions, or ambiguous translated residues. V3J clonotypes were defined by identical inferred V gene, J gene, and CDR3 amino acid sequence. Percentage overlap between repertoires was computed as shared unique clonotypes divided by the size of the smaller repertoire. Three approaches were used to assess repertoire richness: RTK rarefaction, the Chao1 estimator, and Recon v2.1 estimates of unobserved clonotypes. Generation probabilities for all TCRbeta clonotypes obtained by the gDNA method from a handful of donors were computed using OLGA. TCRdb retrieved this table from immuneACCESS and kept in-frame rearrangements only. Not all clones are present; in checked studies, unresolved V genes account for under half, and no reason is known for the remainder. V, J and clone size derive from that table, while D and trimming were established from the DNA sequence. The sample records about 770,000 clones, around 77% of which are singletons. Together, the top ten hold more than 1.5% of the sample.

After removal of 4 bases from V and 2 bases from J, the junction retains 5 bases not matched to a gene. Taken from cysteine to phenylalanine, the CDR3 has 15 residues. Of all the DNA, just the CDR3 is kept, 45 bases in frame from base 1. CDR1 SEHNR and CDR2 FQNEAQ were looked up in the germline V gene (reference sequence). This entry is derived from a study of shared clonotypes between healthy human individuals (dated by TCRdb to the early 2020s). Concerning the study at large: A few men and a couple of women, aged 18 to 49 years, made up the cohort. For each donor, CD4 naive and CD4 memory were each run on three plates, CD8 naive on two plates, and CD8 memory on one plate. The study deeply sequenced blood TCR repertoires of about 5 healthy adults to estimate repertoire size and the extent of clonotype sharing between individuals. To increase sequencing depth and limit assay-specific biases, TCR repertoire library preparation and sequencing were carried out by different laboratories using diverse techniques. Per donor, leukapheresis produced somewhere between about 0.94 and 8.9 billion PBMCs. The research as a whole found: Estimated clonotype richness was generally larger for naive than for memory subsets. Pairwise subsampling indicated that sequencing depth was expected to affect the degree of clonotype sharing among donors. Compared with non-shared clonotypes, clonotypes shared by all four sorted-subset donors had higher generation probabilities. Rarefaction of sorted-subset datasets indicated incomplete sequencing despite the large sequencing depth. Because the study included only a small number of donors, the genetic and exposure-history diversity represented was limited. About 5% of naive CD4, 3% to 3.5% of naive CD8, approximately 2% of memory CD4, and 0.4% of memory CD8 clonotypes were shared across several donors. Sampling was restricted to blood, and TCR repertoires in tissue are likely to differ from TCR repertoires in blood.

Healthy HIV-negative adults with no recently reported acute infections or vaccinations were included as donors. All donors were Caucasian adults living in Nashville, Tennessee, USA. Magnetic negative selection was used to enrich CD4+ T cells, after which naive cells were positively selected on CD45RA and the negative fraction became the memory subset. After blood collection by leukapheresis, PBMCs were isolated using Ficoll-Histopaque density gradient centrifugation and then cryopreserved in the vapor phase of liquid nitrogen. Analytical flow cytometry was used to check the purity and quantity of each magnetically sorted T cell population. Genomic DNA was isolated from each sorted fraction and quantified by UV absorbance on a Nanodrop 2000c.

The rearrangement joined TRBV7-9 to TRBJ1-3, and TRBD1 matches 7 of the central bases. The sequence was obtained from a woman between 25 and 40 years old in good health. Sequenced material: memory CD4+ T cells sorted from blood. The sample's cell subset or site label, decoded: CD45RA-negative fraction. The DNA is TGTGCCAGCAGCTGGGACAGCCACGCTGGAAACACCATATATTTT. Translated, it gives CASSWDSHAGNTIYF.